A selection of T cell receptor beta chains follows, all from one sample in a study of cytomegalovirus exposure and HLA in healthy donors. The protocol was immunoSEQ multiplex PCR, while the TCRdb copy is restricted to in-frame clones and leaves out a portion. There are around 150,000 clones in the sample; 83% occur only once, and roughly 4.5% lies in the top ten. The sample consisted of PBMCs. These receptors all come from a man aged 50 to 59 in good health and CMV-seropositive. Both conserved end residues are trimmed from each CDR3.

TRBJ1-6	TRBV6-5	ASSEDRANSPLH
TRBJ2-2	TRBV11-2	ASSRQGLNTGELF
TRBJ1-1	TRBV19	ASSIAGGTEAF
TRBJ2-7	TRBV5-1	ASSPGLAESYEQY
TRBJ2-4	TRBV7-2	ASVPTGGNIQY
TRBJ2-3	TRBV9	ASSVGGLDTDTQY
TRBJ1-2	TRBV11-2	ASGQFYGYT
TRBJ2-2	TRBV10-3	AIRVGAPNTGELF
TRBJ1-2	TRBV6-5	ASMGGGGSVGYT
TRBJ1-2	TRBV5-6	ASSLDRVAYLQYYGYT
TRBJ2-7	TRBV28	ASSPRTSGRIEQY
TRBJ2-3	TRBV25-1	ASSGNLAGITDTQY
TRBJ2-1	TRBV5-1	ASSFRAGQHNEQF
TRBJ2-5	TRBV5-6	ASSTARAQY
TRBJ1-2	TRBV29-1	SVDAQDRVYGYT
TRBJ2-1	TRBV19	ASSQQGNSYNEQF
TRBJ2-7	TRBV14	ASNLGNYGQY
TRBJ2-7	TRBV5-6	ASSRFYEQY
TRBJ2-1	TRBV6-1	AAKQGLANEQF
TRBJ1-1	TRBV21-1	ASSTWDRALNTEAF
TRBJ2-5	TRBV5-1	ASSLGAGQETQY
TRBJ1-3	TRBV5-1	ASSLDNSGNTIY
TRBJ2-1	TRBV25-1	ASSDSRTPYNEQF
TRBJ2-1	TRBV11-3	ASSFAGVNEQF
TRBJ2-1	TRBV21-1	ASSKVSSRGGRSDEQF